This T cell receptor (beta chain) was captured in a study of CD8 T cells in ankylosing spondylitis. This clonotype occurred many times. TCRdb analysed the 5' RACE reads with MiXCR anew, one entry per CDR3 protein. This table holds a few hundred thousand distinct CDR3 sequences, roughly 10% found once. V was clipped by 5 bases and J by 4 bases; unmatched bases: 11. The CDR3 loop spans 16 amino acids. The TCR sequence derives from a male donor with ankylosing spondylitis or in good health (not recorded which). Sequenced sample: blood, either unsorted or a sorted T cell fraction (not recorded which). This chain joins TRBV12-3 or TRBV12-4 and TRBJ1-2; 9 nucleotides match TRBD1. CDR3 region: CASSPGTGIPLYGYTF. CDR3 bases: TGTGCCAGCAGTCCCGGGACAGGGATCCCCCTCTATGGCTACACCTTC.